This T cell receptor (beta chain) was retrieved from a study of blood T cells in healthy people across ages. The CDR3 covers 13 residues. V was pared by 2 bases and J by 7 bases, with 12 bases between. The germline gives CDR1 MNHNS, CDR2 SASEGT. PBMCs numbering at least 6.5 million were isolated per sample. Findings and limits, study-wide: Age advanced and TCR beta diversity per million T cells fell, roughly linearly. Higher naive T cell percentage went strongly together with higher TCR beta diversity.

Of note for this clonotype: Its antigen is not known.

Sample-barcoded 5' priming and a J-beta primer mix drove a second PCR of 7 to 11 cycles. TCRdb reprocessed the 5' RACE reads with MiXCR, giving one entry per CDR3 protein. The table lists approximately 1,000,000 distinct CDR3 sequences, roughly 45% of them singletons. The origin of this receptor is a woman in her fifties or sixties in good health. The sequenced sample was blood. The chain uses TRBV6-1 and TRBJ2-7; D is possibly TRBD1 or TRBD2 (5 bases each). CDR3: CASSENEGIEQYF. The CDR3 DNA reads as TGTGCCAGCAGTGAAAATGAGGGGATTGAGCAGTACTTC.